This T cell receptor (beta chain) was recorded in a study of blood T cell repertoires in COVID-19. Overall study: The cDNA or gDNA used as material had been derived from T cells, B-cell-depleted T cells, or PBMCs.

Trimming removed 0 bases at V and 4 bases at J, with 10 bases between. Germline-derived CDR1 and CDR2 are SGDLS and YYNGEE. The CDR3 is 14 amino acids. TCRdb's copy holds only in-frame clones and misses some; the assay was immunoSEQ multiplex PCR. The profile shows approximately 300,000 clones, about 90% of them singletons. This sequence originates from a man aged 18 to 29 with active or convalescent COVID-19. The V gene is TRBV9, the J gene TRBJ1-1, with D uncertain. The source material was peripheral blood. The CDR3 region is CASSVVYAGTEAFF. The CDR3 DNA reads TGTGCCAGCAGCGTAGTTTATGCGGGCACTGAAGCTTTCTTT.